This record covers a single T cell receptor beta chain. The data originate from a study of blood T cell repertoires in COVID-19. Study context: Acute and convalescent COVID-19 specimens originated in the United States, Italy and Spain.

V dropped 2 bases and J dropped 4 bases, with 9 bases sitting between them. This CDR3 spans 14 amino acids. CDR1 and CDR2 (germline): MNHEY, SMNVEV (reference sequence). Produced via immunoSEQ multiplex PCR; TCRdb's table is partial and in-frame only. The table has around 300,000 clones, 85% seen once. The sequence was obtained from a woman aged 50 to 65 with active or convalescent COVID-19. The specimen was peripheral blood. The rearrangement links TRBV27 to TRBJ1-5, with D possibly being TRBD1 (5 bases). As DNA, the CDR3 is TGTGCCAGCAGTTTACCAGGGAGGAATCAGCCCCAGCATTTT. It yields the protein CASSLPGRNQPQHF.